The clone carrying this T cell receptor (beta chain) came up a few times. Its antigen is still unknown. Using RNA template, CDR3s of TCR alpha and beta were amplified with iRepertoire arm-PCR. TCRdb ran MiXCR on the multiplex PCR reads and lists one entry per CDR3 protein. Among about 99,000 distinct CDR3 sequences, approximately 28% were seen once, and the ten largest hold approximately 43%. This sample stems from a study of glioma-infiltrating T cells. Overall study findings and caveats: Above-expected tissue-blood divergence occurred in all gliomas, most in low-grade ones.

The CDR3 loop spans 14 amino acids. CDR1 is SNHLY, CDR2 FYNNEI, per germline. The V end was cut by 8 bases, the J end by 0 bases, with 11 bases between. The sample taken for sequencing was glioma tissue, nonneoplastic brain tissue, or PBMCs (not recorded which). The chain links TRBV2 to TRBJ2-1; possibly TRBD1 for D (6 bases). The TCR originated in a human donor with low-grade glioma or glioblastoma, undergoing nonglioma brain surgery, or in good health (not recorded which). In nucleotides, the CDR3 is TGTGCCAGCTTAAGGACAGACTCCTACAATGAGCAGTTCTTC. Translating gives CASLRTDSYNEQFF.